A selection of T cell receptor beta chains follows, all from one sample in a study of cytomegalovirus exposure and HLA in healthy donors. The repertoire was sequenced with immunoSEQ multiplex PCR; TCRdb's copy has only in-frame clones and lacks some. The repertoire includes around 110,000 clones, approximately 81% of them detected once, and 3% to 4% sits in the top ten. What was sequenced was PBMCs. All receptors derive from a woman aged 25 to 45 in good health and CMV-seronegative. Each CDR3 is given with its conserved first and last residue. The D gene is left open where the match is weak. Not all rows give a size; the values are once, few, many and, for expanded clones, a class.

NA,TRBJ2-5,TRBV28,NA,TGTGCCAGCAGTTTAACCGGGGGGCGAGAGACCCAGTACTTC,CASSLTGGRETQYF
NA,TRBJ2-7,TRBV27,TRBD2,TGTGCCAGCAGTCCTGGACTAGCGGGACTCTCCTACGAGCAGTACTTC,CASSPGLAGLSYEQYF
NA,TRBJ1-2,TRBV2,TRBD1,TGTGCCAGCAGTGGACTACAGGGGGAGAGCTACACCTTC,CASSGLQGESYTF
NA,TRBJ2-1,TRBV9,NA,TGTGCCAGCAGCGTCTTAAACGGACTGTACAATGAGCAGTTCTTC,CASSVLNGLYNEQFF
few,TRBJ2-5,TRBV13,TRBD2,TGTGCCAGCAGCGCCAGGACTAGCGGGAAAGAGACCCAGTACTTC,CASSARTSGKETQYF
NA,TRBJ2-1,TRBV5-5,TRBD2,TGTGCCAGCAGTTGCCCGGGAGGGGGCAATGAGCAGTTCTTC,CASSCPGGGNEQFF
NA,TRBJ2-2,TRBV29-1,TRBD1,TGCAGCGTTGAACTGGACAGGGGGTTTACCGGGGAGCTGTTTTTT,CSVELDRGFTGELFF
once,TRBJ2-2,TRBV7-7,NA,TGTGCCAGCAGCCCCGGGAGCTCGGAGGAAAAAGCCGGGGAGCTGTTTTTT,CASSPGSSEEKAGELFF
NA,TRBJ2-7,TRBV30,NA,TGTGCCTGGAGTCCCGGTGGTCAGGGAATCAGCCACGAGCAGTACTTC,CAWSPGGQGISHEQYF
few,TRBJ2-7,TRBV7-9,TRBD1,TGTGCCAGCGGACAGGGGGCGGGCTACGAGCAGTACTTC,CASGQGAGYEQYF
NA,TRBJ2-7,TRBV13,NA,TGTGCCAGCAGCTTAGTGGCGGATACCAGCTCCTACGAGCAGTACTTC,CASSLVADTSSYEQYF
NA,TRBJ2-5,TRBV2,TRBD2,TGTGCCAGCAGTCGGACTAGCCGGACCCAGTACTTC,CASSRTSRTQYF
NA,TRBJ1-2,TRBV4-1,TRBD1,TGCGCCAGCAGCCCCTCCCCCACAGGGGGCGCGGAGGGCTACACCTTC,CASSPSPTGGAEGYTF
once,TRBJ2-1,TRBV6-4,TRBD2,TGTGCCAGCAAGCATACTAGCGGCTTAAACTACAATGAGCAGTTCTTC,CASKHTSGLNYNEQFF
NA,TRBJ2-7,TRBV30,NA,TGTGCCTGGAGGGGGGGGGCGGGAGATCTAGGGGTCTCCTACGAGCAGTACTTC,CAWRGGAGDLGVSYEQYF
NA,TRBJ2-3,TRBV5-1,TRBD2,TGCGCCAGCAGCTTGGCCCGGGGGGCAGATACGCAGTATTTT,CASSLARGADTQYF
NA,TRBJ2-3,TRBV19,TRBD2,TGTGCCAGTAGTACCTCCGGGAGGACCCAGAATACGCAGTATTTT,CASSTSGRTQNTQYF
NA,TRBJ2-1,TRBV29-1,NA,TGCAGCGCAACGAACAACAATGAGCAGTTCTTC,CSATNNNEQFF
NA,TRBJ2-7,TRBV28,NA,TGTGCCACGCGGAGTCTCGCCGAGCAGTACTTC,CATRSLAEQYF
NA,TRBJ2-2,TRBV5-4,NA,TGTGCCAGCAGCTTGGGACAGTCAACCGGGGAGCTGTTTTTT,CASSLGQSTGELFF
NA,TRBJ2-7,TRBV19,TRBD2,TGTGCCAGTAGCCTACTAGCGGGAGGCCCCTACGAGCAGTACTTC,CASSLLAGGPYEQYF
NA,TRBJ2-3,TRBV6-4,TRBD2,TGTGCCAGCAGCAAACTAGCGGGAGGGCCTTCGGATACGCAGTATTTT,CASSKLAGGPSDTQYF
NA,TRBJ2-7,TRBV29-1,TRBD1,TGCAGCGTCCTGGACAGGGACGGTTCCTTAGAGCAGTACTTC,CSVLDRDGSLEQYF
NA,TRBJ2-7,TRBV29-1,TRBD2,TGCAGCGTGGAGCGGGAGGGGGGCTACGAGCAGTACTTC,CSVEREGGYEQYF
NA,TRBJ2-2,TRBV27,NA,TGTGCCAGCAGTAACAGGGTGGGGACCGGGGAGCTGTTTTTT,CASSNRVGTGELFF